The sequence of this TCR beta chain was determined in a study of blood T cells in healthy people across ages (dated by TCRdb to 2014 to 2015). Background on the whole study: Template switching captured roughly one uniquely barcoded TCR beta cDNA molecule per two T cells in model experiments. Age-related changes in TCR beta repertoire diversity were measured in the study by deep sequencing normalized with unique cDNA molecular identifiers. The donors were split into four age groups: young (average about 16 years), middle-aged (39), aged (roughly 60) and long-lived (under 85). Donors of different ages were randomly distributed across sequencing lanes to avoid experimental bias. For two donors (one aged 18 to 30 and one aged 80 or older), the study analyzed two additional independent replicas of 1 million unique cDNA reads from the same blood draw.

The full study reports these points: The CMV infection status of donors was not known, potentially confounding age-related changes in expanded clonotypes. Compared with the aged group, the long-lived group had more naive CD4+ T cells, fewer expanded clones and increased TCR diversity, a pattern suggesting age selection. The percentage of naive T cells measured by flow cytometry correlated strongly with observed TCR beta diversity. Observed TCR beta diversity per million T cells fell roughly linearly with age, and a significant reduction was already apparent by age around 44. Conclusive comparison of naive and antigen-experienced compartments was prevented by the profiling of bulk unsorted PBMCs. Estimates of total diversity based on one million sequenced T cells were regarded as lower bounds and as underestimates.

Note on this clonotype: Its specific antigen is unknown. The sample holds no much larger clone one base away, and base qualities are not on file.

The 35 to 40 donors, aged roughly 6 to 95 years, were systemically healthy Caucasian individuals from Russia. Each donor gave around 9 milliliters of peripheral blood, collected into EDTA-treated Vacutainer tubes. Ficoll-Paque density-gradient centrifugation was used to isolate PBMCs, with at least 6 million per sample. Trizol reagent was used to extract total RNA from PBMCs, with at least 6 micrograms per sample. For every donor, an aliquot of PBMCs went through flow cytometry to measure the percentages of naive CD45RAhigh/CD27high T cells. The CDR3 holds 13 amino acids from the cysteine to the phenylalanine. Here the CDR3 DNA is all that survives: 39 bases in frame from base 1. The germline V gene (reference sequence) sets CDR1 to LNHDA and CDR2 to SQIVND. Library preparation used 5' RACE. Sequencing relied on an Illumina HiSeq 2500. The second PCR ran for about 6 to 12 cycles and used a J-beta primer mix along with a sample-barcoded 5' primer. A unique molecular identifier was introduced onto each TCR beta cDNA molecule by a template-switch 5' adaptor carrying 12 random nucleotides. Each sample yielded at least 3 million CDR3-containing paired-end reads. All of the RNA was converted into first-strand cDNA using the Mint cDNA synthesis kit, with a TRBC-specific oligonucleotide serving as the primer. After uracil-DNA glycosylase treatment, a first 18-cycle PCR used universal primers M1SS and BC2_uni_R on all cDNA. Per the original workflow: Normalization of each sample was performed by random selection of 1 million high-quality reads, each carrying a distinct molecular identifier. Instead of being binned into consensus sequences, reads that shared molecular identifiers were thrown out. MiTCR, with a Q25 quality threshold and the strictest error-elimination algorithm, was used for CDR3 identification, clonotype clustering and error correction. A nonparametric unseen species model using Euler transformation provided a lower-bound estimate of total TCR beta diversity. The public reads were reprocessed in TCRdb via fastp at Q25 and MiXCR, keeping in-frame beta chains. CDR3 protein sequences are deduplicated, and each keeps its most common genes and DNA. TCRdb's processing, not the authors', yielded these V and J calls. Present in this sample are fewer than 800,000 distinct CDR3 sequences, 20% to 25% of which were seen just once. The top ten clones comprise roughly 3.6% of the sample.

The receptor was derived from a man between 65 and 85 years old in good health. The V and J segments used are TRBV19 and TRBJ2-7; no D gene is confidently identified. Near its end, the DNA agrees better with TRBJ2-5, so the J call may be wrong. Sequenced material: blood. The DNA reads TGTGCCAGTAGTATAGACCAGGAAGGGACCCAGTACTTC. Its protein reads: CASSIDQEGTQYF.